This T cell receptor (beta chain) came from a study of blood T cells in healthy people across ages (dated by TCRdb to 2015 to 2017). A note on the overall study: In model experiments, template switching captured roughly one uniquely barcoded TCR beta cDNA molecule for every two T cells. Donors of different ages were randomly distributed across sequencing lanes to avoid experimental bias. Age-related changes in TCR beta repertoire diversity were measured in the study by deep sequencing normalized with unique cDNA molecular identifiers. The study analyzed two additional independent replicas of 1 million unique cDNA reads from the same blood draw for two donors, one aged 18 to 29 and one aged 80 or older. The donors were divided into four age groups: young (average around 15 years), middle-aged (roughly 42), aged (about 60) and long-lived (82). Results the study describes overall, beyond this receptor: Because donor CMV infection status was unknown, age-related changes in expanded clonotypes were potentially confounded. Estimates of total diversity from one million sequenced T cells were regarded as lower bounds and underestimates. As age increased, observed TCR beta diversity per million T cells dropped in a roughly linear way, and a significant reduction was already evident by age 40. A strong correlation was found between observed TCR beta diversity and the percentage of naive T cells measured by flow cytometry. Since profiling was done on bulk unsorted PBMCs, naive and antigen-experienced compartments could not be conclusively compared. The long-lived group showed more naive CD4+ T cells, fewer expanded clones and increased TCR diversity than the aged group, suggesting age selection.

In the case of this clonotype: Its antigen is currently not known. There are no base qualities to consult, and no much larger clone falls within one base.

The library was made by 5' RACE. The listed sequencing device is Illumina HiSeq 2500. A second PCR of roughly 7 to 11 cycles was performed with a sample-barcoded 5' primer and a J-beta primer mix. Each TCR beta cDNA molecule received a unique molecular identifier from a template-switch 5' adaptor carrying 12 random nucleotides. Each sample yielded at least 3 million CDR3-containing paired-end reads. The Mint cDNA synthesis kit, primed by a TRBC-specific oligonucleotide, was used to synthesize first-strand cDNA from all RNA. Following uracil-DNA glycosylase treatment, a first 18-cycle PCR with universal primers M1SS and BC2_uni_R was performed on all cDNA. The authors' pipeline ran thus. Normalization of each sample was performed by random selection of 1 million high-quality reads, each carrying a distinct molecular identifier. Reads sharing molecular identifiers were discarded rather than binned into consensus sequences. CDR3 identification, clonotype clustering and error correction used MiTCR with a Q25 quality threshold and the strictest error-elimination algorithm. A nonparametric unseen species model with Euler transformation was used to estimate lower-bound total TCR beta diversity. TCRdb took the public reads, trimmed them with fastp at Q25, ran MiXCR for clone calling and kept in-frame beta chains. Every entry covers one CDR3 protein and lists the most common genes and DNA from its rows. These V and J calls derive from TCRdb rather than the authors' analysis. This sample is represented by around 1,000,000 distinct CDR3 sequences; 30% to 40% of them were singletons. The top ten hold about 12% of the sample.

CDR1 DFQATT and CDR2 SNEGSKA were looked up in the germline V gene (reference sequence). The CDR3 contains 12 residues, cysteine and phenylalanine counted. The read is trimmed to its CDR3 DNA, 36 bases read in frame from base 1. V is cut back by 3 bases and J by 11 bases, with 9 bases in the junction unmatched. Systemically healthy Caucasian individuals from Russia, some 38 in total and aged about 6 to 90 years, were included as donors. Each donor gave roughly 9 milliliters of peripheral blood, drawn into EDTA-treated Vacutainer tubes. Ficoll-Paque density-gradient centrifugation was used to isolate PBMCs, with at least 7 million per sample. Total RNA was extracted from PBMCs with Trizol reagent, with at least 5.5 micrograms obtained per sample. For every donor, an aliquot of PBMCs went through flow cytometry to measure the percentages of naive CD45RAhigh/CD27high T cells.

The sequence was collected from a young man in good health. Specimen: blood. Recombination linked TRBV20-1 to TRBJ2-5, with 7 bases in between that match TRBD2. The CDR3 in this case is CSASAGRDEQYF. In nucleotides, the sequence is TGCAGTGCTAGTGCAGGGAGGGATGAGCAGTACTTC.